Below, one T cell receptor beta chain is given with its context. Its antigen is still unknown. Uncultured naive and memory CD4+ T cells supplied DNA for deep TCR-beta sequencing. The repertoire was sequenced with immunoSEQ multiplex PCR; TCRdb's copy has only in-frame clones and lacks some. The sample lists tens of thousands of clones, more than 80% seen once, with 0.2% to 0.25% in the top ten. This sample is drawn from a study of CD4 T cells in relation to SARS-CoV-2 and coronaviruses. Study observations and caveats: The cross-reactivity analysis covered only spike protein, not other viral proteins. Each donor contributed either pre-pandemic or post-infection samples, not both.

The unexposed donors gave CD4+ T cells in about 2011-2019, prior to COVID-19. This CDR3 comprises 16 residues. With 3 bases removed from V and 0 bases from J, the gap between germline ends came to 12 bases. CDR1 and CDR2 from the germline V gene are LNHDA and SQIVND (reference sequence). The clonotype was recovered from a human donor in good health. The sequencing input was naive CD4+ T cells from PBMCs. Specified subset: naive CD4+ T cells isolated by negative enrichment. This chain connects TRBV19 to TRBJ1-5; no clear D gene. The chain's CDR3 is CASSIIGSTSNQPQHF. The CDR3 DNA sequence: TGTGCCAGTAGTATTATAGGCTCTACTAGCAATCAGCCCCAGCATTTT.